The T cell receptor (beta chain) described here comes from a study of T cell changes during pregnancy in multiple sclerosis. CDR3 length equals 13 residues. Deletions cut 3 bases from V and 1 base from J, with 4 bases between. Libraries were prepared by immunoSEQ multiplex PCR; TCRdb keeps only in-frame clonotypes and omits some of them. The table lists 65,000 to 90,000 clones, over 85% of them singletons. The gene calls are TRBV5-3 and TRBJ2-2; D ambiguous. TRBV5-3 is annotated as an ORF whose role is uncertain. The receptor was isolated from a female donor with multiple sclerosis, enrolled in a pregnancy study. This sample comprised peripheral blood, obtained in the second trimester of pregnancy. CDR3 DNA: TGTGCCAGAAGCTACAAGAACACCGGGGAGCTGTTTTTT. Protein product: CARSYKNTGELFF.